Below, 20 T cell receptor beta chains from the same sample are listed, as sequenced in a study of T cells in Graves' hyperthyroidism and ophthalmopathy. There were TCR beta CDR3 regions amplified from RNA transcripts. A first-round RT-PCR of the TCR CDR3 used the HTBI primer set. TCRdb fed the multiplex PCR reads into MiXCR, producing one record per CDR3 protein. The profile shows fewer than 900,000 distinct CDR3 sequences, roughly 17% of them singletons. Sequences were obtained from blood. These TCRs come from a man aged 18 to 30 with Graves' hyperthyroidism.

This clonotype came up many times. The rearrangement uses TRBV2 and TRBJ2-1, with D tentatively TRBD1 or TRBD2 (5 bases each). Trimming stripped 7 bases from V and 8 bases from J, with 21 bases between. CDR1 and CDR2 from the germline V gene are SNHLY and FYNNEI. CDR3 size: 15 residues. CDR3 in DNA: TGTGCCAGCATTAAGGGGCTAGCCGGTAGGGATGAGCAGTTCTTC. Translating it yields CASIKGLAGRDEQFF.

This clonotype occurred many times. The chain is built from TRBV7-2 and TRBJ1-2; D is ambiguous. This CDR3 comprises 14 residues. The V gene's germline CDR1 is SGHTA and CDR2 FQGNSA. V was clipped by 6 bases and J by 4 bases, with 15 bases between them. This CDR3 reads CASRGKDGRYGYTF. The CDR3 DNA reads TGTGCCAGCAGGGGAAAGGACGGCCGCTATGGCTACACCTTC.

This clonotype was observed a handful of times. The chain uses TRBV6-2 or TRBV6-3 and TRBJ2-7, with D tentatively TRBD1 or TRBD2 (5 bases each). The CDR3 loop spans 14 amino acids. The V gene's germline CDR1 is MNHEY and CDR2 SVGEGT. Trimming removed 6 bases at V and 5 bases at J, with 17 bases between. CDR3 in amino acids: CASSQGRLSHEQYF. The CDR3 region has the DNA TGTGCCAGCAGCCAGGGACGGCTCAGCCACGAGCAGTACTTC.

Ten or more counts support this clonotype. The V gene is TRBV20-1, the J gene TRBJ2-5; 8 nucleotides agree with TRBD1. The V and J ends lost 4 bases and 5 bases, in that order; junction bases with no gene match: 3. This CDR3 spans 12 amino acids. The germline gives CDR1 DFQATT, CDR2 SNEGSKA (reference sequence). The CDR3 DNA is TGCAGTGCTACAGGGGGCCGGGAGACCCAGTACTTC. It encodes CSATGGRETQYF.

This clonotype was seen at least ten times. The chain has TRBV15 and TRBJ2-3; D might be TRBD1 (5 bases). The CDR3 runs to 13 residues. V lost 1 base and J lost 7, with 9 bases in between. The germline V gene encodes CDR1 LNHNV and CDR2 YYDKDF (reference sequence). CDR3 DNA: TGTGCCACCAGCAGAGGCAGGGAAAATACGCAGTATTTT. Amino acid sequence: CATSRGRENTQYF.

The genes are TRBV7-8 and TRBJ2-7; D is possibly TRBD2 (5 bases). Germline CDR1 reads SGHVS; CDR2 reads FQNEAQ. This CDR3 has 17 residues. The ends were cut back, 5 bases at V and 2 bases at J, with 22 bases in the middle. CDR3 nucleotide sequence: TGTGCCAGCAGCGCTAGCCCCGCGGAACAGCTTACCTACGAGCAGTACTTC. This gives the protein CASSASPAEQLTYEQYF. The full variable domain, with the rest looked up from reference TRBV7-8 and TRBJ2-7, is GAGVSQSPRYKVAKRGQDVALRCDPISGHVSLFWYQQALGQGPEFLTYFQNEAQLDKSGLPSDRFFAERPEGSVSTLKIQRTQQEDSAVYLCASSASPAEQLTYEQYFGPGTRLTVT.

V and J are TRBV12-3 or TRBV12-4 and TRBJ2-3; D gene unclear. This CDR3 spans 13 amino acids. The V end was cut by 5 bases, the J end by 3 bases, with 9 bases between. The CDR3 reads CASSELGTDTQYF. The CDR3, as DNA: TGTGCCAGCAGTGAGCTGGGGACAGATACGCAGTATTTT.

This clonotype was observed at least ten times. The chain is built from TRBV25-1 and TRBJ2-2; TRBD2 agrees at 12 bases. Germline values: CDR1 MGHDK, CDR2 SYGVNS. This CDR3 comprises 16 residues. Germline trimming cut 0 bases from V and 6 bases from J; bases unmatched to any gene: 2. CDR3 nucleotide sequence: TGTGCCAGCAGTGAATATGCTAGCGGGAGGGCCGGGGAGCTGTTTTTT. Translating it yields CASSEYASGRAGELFF.

The CDR3 loop is CASSYGLAGISEQFF. For the CDR3, the DNA is TGTGCCAGCAGCTATGGACTAGCCGGCATTTCGGAGCAGTTCTTC. This rearrangement joins TRBV5-6 to TRBJ2-1; TRBD2 aligns across 8 bases. With 3 bases clipped from V and 10 bases from J, the junction kept 12 bases outside the gene matches. Germline V gene data show CDR1 as SGHDT and CDR2 as YYEEEE. This CDR3 comprises 15 residues.

A few counts support this clonotype. The V call is TRBV20-1, the J call TRBJ1-3; no clear D. This CDR3 is 13 amino acids long. The germline V and J ends were trimmed by 3 bases and 2 bases, with 8 bases remaining between them. Germline V gene lookup returns CDR1 DFQATT and CDR2 SNEGSKA (reference sequence). As DNA, the CDR3 is TGCAGTGCTAGTGGAGACACTGGAAACACCATATATTTT. Translation gives CSASGDTGNTIYF.

The genes are TRBV28 and TRBJ2-5, with unresolved D. Trimming took 5 bases from V and 3 from J, leaving 10 bases between them. This CDR3 is built from 13 residues. Germline CDR1 MDHEN, CDR2 SYDVKM. CDR3 sequence (DNA): TGTGCCAGCAGTCCAGGAATAGAAGAGACCCAGTACTTC. Protein: CASSPGIEETQYF. Full variable domain (missing parts from reference TRBV28 and TRBJ2-5): DVKVTQSSRYLVKRTGEKVFLECVQDMDHENMFWYRQDPGLGLRLIYFSYDVKMKEKGDIPEGYSVSREKKERFSLILESASTNQTSMYLCASSPGIEETQYFGPGTRLLVL.

This clonotype was recorded a few times. The V and J genes are TRBV2 and TRBJ2-7, with D perhaps being TRBD1 or TRBD2 (5 bases each). V lost 10 bases and J 0 bases, leaving 13 bases between the germline ends. This CDR3 spans 13 amino acids. The germline V gene encodes CDR1 SNHLY and CDR2 FYNNEI. Written as DNA, the CDR3 is TGTGCCACCCGGGACGGAGACTCCTACGAGCAGTACTTC. Protein sequence: CATRDGDSYEQYF.

This clonotype has just a few counts. The CDR3 DNA reads as TGCAGCGTTGGTGGGAGTGGGGCGAACACCGGGGAGCTGTTTTTT. This codes for CSVGGSGANTGELFF. The rearrangement uses TRBV29-1 and TRBJ2-2, with D maybe TRBD2 (5 bases). From germline, CDR1 is SQVTM and CDR2 ANQGSEA. The CDR3 is 15 amino acids. V was trimmed by 4 bases and J by 0 bases, leaving 12 bases between them.

V gene TRBV19 combines with J gene TRBJ2-1; D unclear. Per the germline V gene, CDR1 is LNHDA and CDR2 is SQIVND (reference sequence). Trimming removed 10 bases at V and 0 bases at J, with 10 bases between. This CDR3 region has 13 residues. As DNA, the CDR3 is TGTGCCACCAGAAAGAGCTCCTACAATGAGCAGTTCTTC. It codes for CATRKSSYNEQFF.

This clonotype was found a few times. The rearrangement uses TRBV4-1 and TRBJ2-3; possibly TRBD1 for D (5 bases). CDR1 MGHRA and CDR2 YSYEKL come from the germline V gene. Trimming pared 0 bases from V and 1 base from J, leaving 14 bases between. The CDR3 sequence is 17 residues long. In DNA, the CDR3 is TGCGCCAGCAGCCAAGATTATTTGGGCAGGGGCACAGATACGCAGTATTTT. Translated, it gives CASSQDYLGRGTDTQYF.

In its sample, this clonotype was seen many times. The chain employs TRBV11-2 and TRBJ2-1; 11 nucleotides match TRBD2. The CDR3 totals 18 residues. Germline CDR1 and CDR2: SGHAT and FQNNGV. With V trimmed by 3 bases and J by 9 bases, 16 bases remained unmatched. The CDR3 sequence is CASSLGAGKLAGDGEQFF. DNA for the CDR3: TGTGCCAGCAGCTTGGGGGCCGGGAAACTAGCGGGAGATGGTGAGCAGTTCTTC.

This clonotype was observed many times. V and J are TRBV30 and TRBJ1-1; 7 bases line up with TRBD1. The V gene end was trimmed by 4 bases and the J gene end by 5 bases; junction bases not matched to a gene: 7. CDR1 and CDR2 from the germline V gene are GTSNPN and SVGIG (reference sequence). CDR3 length: 13 residues. CDR3 DNA sequence: TGTGCCTGGACTCGACAGGGTGGAACTGAAGCTTTCTTT. Residues: CAWTRQGGTEAFF.

The chain carries TRBV20-1 and TRBJ2-7, with 8 bases fitting TRBD2. The CDR3 totals 14 residues. Trimming removed 5 bases from V and 4 bases from J; junction bases left unmatched: 10. Germline loops: CDR1 DFQATT, CDR2 SNEGSKA (reference sequence). The CDR3 sequence: CSASLDGRGYEQYF. The CDR3 region has the DNA TGCAGTGCTTCGTTAGACGGGAGGGGGTACGAGCAGTACTTC.

This clonotype came up a few times. V and J are TRBV19 and TRBJ2-7; 8 bases match TRBD1. V lost 5 bases to trimming and J lost 2 bases; unmatched junction nucleotides: 8. The CDR3 contains 15 residues. Germline V gives CDR1 LNHDA, CDR2 SQIVND (reference sequence). As DNA, the CDR3 is TGTGCCAGTAGTCCCCCGGACAGGGCCCCCTACGAGCAGTACTTC. Translation gives CASSPPDRAPYEQYF.

This clonotype was detected a few times. This rearrangement joins TRBV28 to TRBJ2-7; D gene uncertain. The V end was cut by 6 bases, the J end by 0 bases, with 18 bases between. Germline values: CDR1 MDHEN, CDR2 SYDVKM. This CDR3 spans 16 amino acids. The CDR3 is CASRSGPLRHSYEQYF. CDR3 in DNA: TGTGCCAGCAGATCCGGACCCCTCCGGCACTCCTACGAGCAGTACTTC.